The 2 T cell receptor beta chains below were found in one sample sequenced in a study of blood T cell repertoires in COVID-19. This table comes from immunoSEQ multiplex PCR, and its TCRdb copy is limited to in-frame clones, with some not included. The sample has 250,000 to 300,000 clones, just under 90% seen once. The specimen sequenced was PBMCs or T cells enriched from blood (not recorded which). These receptors were taken from a woman aged 50 to 60 who had been exposed to COVID-19.

The chain is built from TRBV11-2 and TRBJ2-1; the match to TRBD1 covers 9 bases. The CDR3 runs 19 residues. The trim removed 2 bases at V and 10 bases at J, leaving 21 bases unmatched. Germline CDR1 is SGHAT and CDR2 is FQNNGV. CDR3 region: CASSLNVGRGGQGIGEQFF. CDR3 bases: TGTGCCAGCAGCTTAAACGTGGGTCGAGGGGGACAGGGTATTGGGGAGCAGTTCTTC.

The genes are TRBV7-6 and TRBJ2-7; 8 bases fit TRBD1. There are 15 residues in the CDR3. From germline, CDR1 is SGHVS and CDR2 FNYEAQ. The junction had 8 bases not matched to a gene; V was cut back by 3 bases and J by 4 bases. The CDR3, as DNA: TGTGCCAGCAGCTTTGGACAGGGTGAAAGATACGAGCAGTACTTC. This gives the protein CASSFGQGERYEQYF. Using reference TRBV7-6 and TRBJ2-7 for the parts outside the CDR3, the full variable domain is GAGVSQSPRYKVTKRGQDVALRCDPISGHVSLYWYRQALGQGPEFLTYFNYEAQQDKSGLPNDRFSAERPEGSISTLTIQRTEQRDSAMYRCASSFGQGERYEQYFGPGTRLTVT.